This T cell receptor beta chain is drawn from a study of control samples from healthy donors and cancer patients. Produced via immunoSEQ multiplex PCR; TCRdb's table is partial and in-frame only. The table lists over 60,000 clones, roughly 90% of them singletons. The V and J ends lost 4 bases and 4 bases, in that order; junction bases with no gene match: 11. CDR3 length: 16 amino acids. Looked up from germline, CDR1 is MNHEY and CDR2 is SMNVEV (reference sequence). V is TRBV27 and J is TRBJ2-3, with TRBD1 identical over 7 bases. The TCR was taken from a woman aged 60-75 years with head and neck cancer. The sequenced sample was PBMCs. The chain's CDR3 is CASSYLRGMRPDTQYF. DNA of the CDR3: TGTGCCAGCAGTTACCTCAGGGGGATGAGACCAGATACGCAGTATTTT.